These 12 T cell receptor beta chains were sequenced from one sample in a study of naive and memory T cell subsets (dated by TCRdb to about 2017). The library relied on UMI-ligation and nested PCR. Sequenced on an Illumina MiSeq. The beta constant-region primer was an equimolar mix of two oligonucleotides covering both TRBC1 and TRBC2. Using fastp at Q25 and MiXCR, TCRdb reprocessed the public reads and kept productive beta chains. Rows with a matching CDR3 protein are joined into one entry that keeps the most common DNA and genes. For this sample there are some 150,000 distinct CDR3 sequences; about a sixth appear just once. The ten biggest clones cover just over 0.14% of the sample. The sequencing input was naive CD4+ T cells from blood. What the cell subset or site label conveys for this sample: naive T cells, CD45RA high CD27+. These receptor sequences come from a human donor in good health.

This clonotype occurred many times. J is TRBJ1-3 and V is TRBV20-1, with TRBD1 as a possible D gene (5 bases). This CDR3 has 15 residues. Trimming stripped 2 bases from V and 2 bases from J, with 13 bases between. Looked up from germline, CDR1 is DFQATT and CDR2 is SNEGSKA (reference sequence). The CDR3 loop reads CSARWAGNAGNTIYF. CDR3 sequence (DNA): TGCAGTGCTAGATGGGCAGGGAACGCTGGAAACACCATATATTTT.

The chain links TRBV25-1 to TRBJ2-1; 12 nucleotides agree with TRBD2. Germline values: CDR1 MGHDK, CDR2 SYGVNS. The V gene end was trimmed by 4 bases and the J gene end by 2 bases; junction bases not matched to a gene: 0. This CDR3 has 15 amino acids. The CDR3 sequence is CASSGLAGAYNEQFF. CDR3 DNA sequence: TGTGCCAGCAGTGGACTAGCGGGAGCCTACAATGAGCAGTTCTTC.

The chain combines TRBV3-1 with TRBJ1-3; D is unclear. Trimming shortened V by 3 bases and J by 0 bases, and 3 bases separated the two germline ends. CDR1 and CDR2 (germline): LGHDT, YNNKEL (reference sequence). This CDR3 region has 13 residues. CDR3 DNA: TGTGCCAGCAGCCAGGGCTCTGGAAACACCATATATTTT. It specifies CASSQGSGNTIYF.

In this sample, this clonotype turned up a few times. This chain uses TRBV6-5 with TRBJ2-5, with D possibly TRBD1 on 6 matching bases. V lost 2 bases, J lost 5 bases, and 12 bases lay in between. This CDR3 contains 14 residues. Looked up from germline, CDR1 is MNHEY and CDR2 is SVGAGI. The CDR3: CASSYNSGVETQYF. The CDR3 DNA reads TGTGCCAGCAGTTACAACTCAGGGGTGGAGACCCAGTACTTC.

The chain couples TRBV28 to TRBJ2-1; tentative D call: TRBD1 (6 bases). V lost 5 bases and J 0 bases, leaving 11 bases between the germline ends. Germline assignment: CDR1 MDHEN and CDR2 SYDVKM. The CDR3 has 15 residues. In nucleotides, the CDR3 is TGTGCCAGCAGTCCTCACAGGGACTCCTACAATGAGCAGTTCTTC. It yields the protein CASSPHRDSYNEQFF.

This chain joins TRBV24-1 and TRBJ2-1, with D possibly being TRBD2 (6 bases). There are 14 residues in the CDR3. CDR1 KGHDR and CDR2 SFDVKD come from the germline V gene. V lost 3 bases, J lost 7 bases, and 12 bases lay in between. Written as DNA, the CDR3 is TGTGCCACCAGTGATCCGGGACTGGGGAATGAGCAGTTCTTC. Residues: CATSDPGLGNEQFF.

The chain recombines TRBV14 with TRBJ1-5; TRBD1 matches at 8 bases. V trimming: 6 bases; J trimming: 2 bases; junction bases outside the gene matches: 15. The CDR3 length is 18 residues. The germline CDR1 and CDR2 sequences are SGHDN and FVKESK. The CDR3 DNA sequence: TGTGCCAGCAGACACCTGAGACAGGGGTCCCCCGGCAATCAGCCCCAGCATTTT. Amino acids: CASRHLRQGSPGNQPQHF.

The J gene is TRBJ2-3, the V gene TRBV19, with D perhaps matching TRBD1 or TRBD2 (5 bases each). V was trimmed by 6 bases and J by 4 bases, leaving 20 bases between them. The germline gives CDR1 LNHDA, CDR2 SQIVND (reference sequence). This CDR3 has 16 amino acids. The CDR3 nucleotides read TGTGCCAGTAGCACCCGGGGACCCCCGGCGGCAGATACGCAGTATTTT. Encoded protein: CASSTRGPPAADTQYF.

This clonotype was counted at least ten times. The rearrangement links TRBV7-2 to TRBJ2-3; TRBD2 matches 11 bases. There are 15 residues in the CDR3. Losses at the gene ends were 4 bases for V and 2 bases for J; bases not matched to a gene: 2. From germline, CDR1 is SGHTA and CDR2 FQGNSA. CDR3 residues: CASSWTSGYTDTQYF. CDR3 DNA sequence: TGTGCCAGCAGCTGGACTAGCGGGTACACAGATACGCAGTATTTT.

The DNA of the CDR3 is TGCGCCAGCAGCCAAGATCTACAGGGGACCCAGTACTTC. Its protein product is CASSQDLQGTQYF. The chain joins TRBV4-1 to TRBJ2-5; TRBD1 is a possible D gene (6 bases). V shed 0 bases and J shed 7 bases, with 9 bases lying between them. This CDR3 has 13 residues. The germline CDR1 and CDR2 sequences are MGHRA and YSYEKL.

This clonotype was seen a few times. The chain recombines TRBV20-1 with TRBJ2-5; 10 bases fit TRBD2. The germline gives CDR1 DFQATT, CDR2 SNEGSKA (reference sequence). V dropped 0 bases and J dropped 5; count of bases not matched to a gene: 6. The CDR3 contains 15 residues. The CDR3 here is CSARDPSGSLETQYF. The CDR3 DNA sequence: TGCAGTGCTAGAGATCCTAGCGGGAGTCTTGAGACCCAGTACTTC.

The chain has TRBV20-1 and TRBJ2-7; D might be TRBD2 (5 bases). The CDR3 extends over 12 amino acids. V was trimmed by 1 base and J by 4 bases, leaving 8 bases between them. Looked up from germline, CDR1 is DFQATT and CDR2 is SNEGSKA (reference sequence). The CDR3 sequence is CSARARGYEQYF. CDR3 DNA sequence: TGCAGTGCTAGAGCGCGAGGGTACGAGCAGTACTTC.